This TCR beta chain stems from a study of technical replicates of blood from several donors. The CDR3 spans 17 residues. Trimming cost V 0 bases and J 2 bases, with 13 bases left between them. The germline V gene encodes CDR1 MRHNA and CDR2 SNTAGT. Data came from immunoSEQ multiplex PCR; TCRdb stores just in-frame clones and leaves some out. The sample yields 15,000 to 20,000 clones, 65% to 85% seen once. The V gene is TRBV6-4, the J gene TRBJ2-2; no firm D call. Sequences were obtained from PBMCs. This receptor was taken from a human donor in good health. CDR3 nucleotides: TGTGCCAGCAGTGACTCGAATCTACTCCCTAACACCGGGGAGCTGTTTTTT. Translating it yields CASSDSNLLPNTGELFF.